This is a list of T cell receptor beta chains from one sample in a study of OX40 agonist ivuxolimab in advanced cancers. The data were produced by immunoSEQ multiplex PCR, yet TCRdb's version contains in-frame clones alone and is incomplete. This table has about 76,000 clones, 65% to 90% appearing once. The material sequenced was CD4+ or CD8+ T cells sorted from blood, taken in a trial of the OX40 agonist ivuxolimab. The origin of the receptors is an adult with an advanced solid tumor such as melanoma, head and neck, liver or kidney cancer. CDR3s leave out the opening cysteine and the closing phenylalanine or tryptophan.

TRBJ2-1 TRBV14 12 ASSPIGARNEQF
TRBJ1-6 TRBV5-4 14 ASSSATGKGNSPLH
TRBJ1-1 TRBV6-6 10 ASGGGGTEAF
TRBJ2-7 TRBV5-5 13 ASSLLTGPTYEQY
TRBJ1-2 TRBV29-1 9 SVRPGDGYT
TRBJ1-2 TRBV11-2 12 ASSLDWQDHGYT
TRBJ1-2 TRBV19 11 ATQDRPRYGYT
TRBJ2-5 TRBV5-6 12 ASSNSRGGETQY
. TRBV11-2 13 ASSTSTGNSYEQY
TRBJ2-7 TRBV29-1 11 SVEETGDYEQY
TRBJ2-7 TRBV10-3 12 ATYIGQGTYEQY
TRBJ2-3 TRBV7-2 12 ASSLERSTDTQY
TRBJ1-2 TRBV29-1 11 SVDWGRIGGYT
TRBJ1-3 TRBV6-1 15 ASREYVGSGNGNTIY
TRBJ2-4 TRBV5-8 12 ASNDGLAKNIQY
TRBJ2-3 TRBV19 13 ASSIDGISGDTQY
TRBJ2-7 TRBV18 9 ASSPDYEQY
TRBJ1-6 TRBV19 12 ASSLQGNNSPLH
TRBJ2-3 TRBV5-4 13 ASSLDRKITDTQY
TRBJ2-2 TRBV15 11 ATSAVVGTELF
TRBJ1-1 TRBV21-1 14 ASSKVAQGVNTEAF
TRBJ1-4 TRBV15 12 ATSRDQGGEKLF
TRBJ1-1 TRBV6-5 13 ASSLYGTANTEAF
TRBJ2-7 TRBV6-5 14 ASSYRGTILPYEQY
TRBJ1-6 TRBV4-1 13 ASTPRASTGSPLH
TRBJ2-5 TRBV5-1 14 ASSGGTGGYQETQY
TRBJ1-4 TRBV27 11 ASSLSTGSQLF
TRBJ2-7 TRBV4-1 12 ASSQGEGPYEQY
TRBJ1-6 TRBV7-9 11 ASSWAYNSPLH
TRBJ2-5 TRBV6-6 13 ASSYQRGYQETQY
TRBJ2-3 TRBV6-6 13 ASSSRDRGTDTQY
TRBJ2-7 TRBV19 12 ASIWGDRAYEQY
TRBJ1-2 TRBV18 10 ASSPTEDGYT
TRBJ2-3 TRBV15 15 ATSSPGLAGSTDTQY
TRBJ2-1 TRBV19 13 ASSLGTQVYNEQF
TRBJ1-4 TRBV20-1 9 SAQGYEKLF
TRBJ1-1 TRBV7-9 13 ASSSGDTLNTEAF
TRBJ1-2 TRBV19 11 ASTPDRAYGYT
TRBJ1-2 TRBV9 12 ASSARQSSLGYT
TRBJ1-6 TRBV2 13 ASSERGGPNSPLH
TRBJ1-2 TRBV29-1 11 SVGKDSNYGYT
TRBJ2-1 TRBV6-4 11 ASSGNRDHEQF
TRBJ2-5 TRBV7-2 10 ASSSYPRDQY
TRBJ2-3 TRBV4-3 16 ASSQEVPGGVRTDTQY
TRBJ2-7 TRBV15 12 ATSPWGGRYEQY
TRBJ1-5 TRBV5-6 12 ASVGEVFYQPQH
TRBJ2-6 TRBV4-2 16 ASSQVLQGSDGANVLT
TRBJ2-5 TRBV11-2 15 ASSQGTSGGAGETQY
TRBJ1-1 TRBV4-1 13 ASTQESTGETEAF
TRBJ2-4 TRBV6-5 12 ASSPGRLVNIQY
TRBJ1-2 TRBV30 9 AWSRGHGYT
TRBJ1-1 TRBV5-1 11 ASSLVLGTEAF
TRBJ2-7 TRBV6-5 11 ASAGVYSYEQY
TRBJ2-1 TRBV5-1 13 ASSPGQGAAPEQF
TRBJ1-1 TRBV4-1 15 ASSRTPYRDLNTEAF